One and the same sample provided the 21 T cell receptor beta chains below, sequenced in a study of regulatory T cells in long-lasting Graves disease. Building the TCR beta libraries relied on iRepertoire HTBI primers, and CDR3 regions underwent Arm-PCR. A single record per CDR3 protein comes from TCRdb applying MiXCR to the multiplex PCR reads. This sample has roughly 400,000 distinct CDR3 sequences, with approximately 16% found just once. Regarding time point: newly diagnosed GD, antithyroid drugs for less than 3 months. The TCR library was prepared using RNA isolated from PBMCs. This same sample was also part of a study on T cells in Graves' hyperthyroidism and ophthalmopathy.

The source material was peripheral blood mononuclear cells (PBMCs), sampled at new diagnosis, from a patient treated with antithyroid drugs. All receptors come from a woman aged 40 to 55 with Graves disease.

There are many counts of this clonotype. The chain links TRBV20-1 to TRBJ2-7; 9 nucleotides match TRBD1. Trimming at V came to 5 bases and at J to 3 bases, leaving 5 bases not matched to a gene. This CDR3 comprises 13 residues. Germline CDR1 reads DFQATT; CDR2 reads SNEGSKA (reference sequence). The CDR3 nucleotides are TGCAGTGCTGCCCGGACAGGGGTCTACGAGCAGTACTTC. Amino acid sequence: CSAARTGVYEQYF.

This clonotype was observed at least ten times. CDR3 amino acids: CASSFPGQGYEQYF. DNA for the CDR3: TGTGCCAGCAGCTTTCCGGGACAGGGGTACGAGCAGTACTTC. This chain uses TRBV11-2 with TRBJ2-7; 10 nucleotides line up with TRBD1. CDR1 and CDR2 (germline): SGHAT, FQNNGV. CDR3 length: 14 residues. Germline trimming cut 3 bases from V and 4 bases from J; bases unmatched to any gene: 3. Complete variable domain (other parts from reference TRBV11-2 and TRBJ2-7): EAGVAQSPRYKIIEKRQSVAFWCNPISGHATLYWYQQILGQGPKLLIQFQNNGVVDDSQLPKDRFSAERLKGVDSTLKIQPAKLEDSAVYLCASSFPGQGYEQYFGPGTRLTVT.

The chain employs TRBV6-1 and TRBJ2-1, with TRBD1 matching over 8 bases. Losses at the gene ends were 4 bases for V and 4 bases for J; bases not matched to a gene: 9. CDR1 MNHNS and CDR2 SASEGT come from the germline V gene. The CDR3 totals 16 residues. CDR3 nucleotides: TGTGCCAGCAGTGTACAGGGGGGATCAGGGTACAATGAGCAGTTCTTC. Amino acid sequence: CASSVQGGSGYNEQFF.

This clonotype was seen ten or more times. The chain combines TRBV18 with TRBJ2-7, with D perhaps TRBD1 or TRBD2 (5 bases each). Germline CDR1 KGHSH, CDR2 LQKENI. The CDR3 runs 15 residues. V was cut by 4 bases and J by 7 bases, with 20 bases left in between. The CDR3 reads CASSLQATPREEQYF. For the CDR3, the DNA is TGTGCCAGCTCACTACAGGCTACCCCGAGGGAGGAGCAGTACTTC.

This clonotype showed up just once. A much more abundant neighbour one base away suggests this may be a read error. The chain carries TRBV13 and TRBJ2-2; TRBD1 might be the D (5 bases). The CDR3 consists of 15 residues. Germline values: CDR1 PRHDT, CDR2 FYEKMQ (reference sequence). The V end was cut by 5 bases, the J end by 0 bases, with 10 bases between. In DNA, the CDR3 is TGTGCCAGCAGCGGCCTGGACACGAACACCGGGGAGCTGTTTTTT. Its protein is CASSGLDTNTGELFF. The entire variable domain, with the rest obtained from reference TRBV13 and TRBJ2-2, is as follows: AAGVIQSPRHLIKEKRETATLKCYPIPRHDTVYWYQQGPGQDPQFLISFYEKMQSDKGSIPDRFSAQQFSDYHSELNMSSLELGDSALYFCASSGLDTNTGELFFGEGSRLTVL.

This clonotype was picked up many times. The V call is TRBV28, the J call TRBJ1-2, with unresolved D. V was clipped by 3 bases and J by 4 bases, with 24 bases between them. In germline, CDR1 is MDHEN, CDR2 SYDVKM. CDR3 size: 18 residues. CDR3 amino acids: CASSFWGTQGGRLYGYTF. The DNA of the CDR3 is TGTGCCAGCAGTTTTTGGGGAACACAAGGAGGACGGCTCTATGGCTACACCTTC.

CDR3 amino acids: CASSLTSGKSYNEQFF. CDR3 coding DNA: TGCGCCAGCAGCTTGACTAGCGGGAAATCCTACAATGAGCAGTTCTTC. The J gene is TRBJ2-1, the V gene TRBV5-1; 10 nucleotides line up with TRBD2. Germline V gene sequence: CDR1 SGHRS, CDR2 YFSETQ. The V segment lost 1 base and the J segment 1 base; nucleotides outside the gene matches: 2. This CDR3 contains 16 residues. The variable domain in full, with the rest retrieved from reference TRBV5-1 and TRBJ2-1, is KAGVTQTPRYLIKTRGQQVTLSCSPISGHRSVSWYQQTPGQGLQFLFEYFSETQRNKGNFPGRFSGRQFSNSRSEMNVSTLELGDSALYLCASSLTSGKSYNEQFFGPGTRLTVL.

The CDR3 is CASSLDTGAGETQYF. In nucleotides, the CDR3 is TGTGCCAGCAGCTTAGATACCGGAGCGGGAGAGACCCAGTACTTC. The V gene is TRBV11-2, the J gene TRBJ2-5; possible D gene TRBD2, 6 bases. CDR1 is SGHAT, CDR2 FQNNGV, per germline. This CDR3 spans 15 amino acids. V lost 0 bases and J lost 4, with 12 bases in between.

This clonotype was observed a handful of times. This chain links TRBV6-5 with TRBJ1-1, with D uncertain. This CDR3 region has 14 residues. The germline V gene has CDR1 MNHEY and CDR2 SVGAGI. V lost 2 bases, J lost 8 bases, and 15 bases lay in between. The chain's CDR3 is CASSYHLLSGEAFF. DNA of the CDR3: TGTGCCAGCAGTTACCATTTACTGTCCGGGGAAGCTTTCTTT.

This chain uses TRBV10-3 with TRBJ2-5, with D perhaps being TRBD1 or TRBD2 (6 bases each). Germline lookup yields CDR1 ENHRY and CDR2 SYGVKD. This CDR3 has 15 residues. V shed 6 bases and J shed 0 bases, with 14 bases lying between them. The CDR3 nucleotides read TGTGCCATCAGGATCAGGGGCGGGGACCAAGAGACCCAGTACTTC. Protein: CAIRIRGGDQETQYF.

This clonotype was recorded a few times. V gene TRBV10-3 combines with J gene TRBJ2-3; unclear D gene. Trimming took 0 bases from V and 5 from J, leaving 3 bases between them. Germline lookup yields CDR1 ENHRY and CDR2 SYGVKD. This CDR3 comprises 12 residues. The CDR3 protein is CAISESIDTQYF. DNA of the CDR3: TGTGCCATCAGTGAGTCGATAGATACGCAGTATTTT.

Worth noting for this clonotype: At one of its ends the junction is not consistent with the germline gene, which may arise from a read error. This chain uses TRBV6-2 or TRBV6-3 with TRBJ2-1; possibly TRBD1 for D (6 bases). Germline CDR1 reads MNHEY; CDR2 reads SVGEGT. This CDR3 has 16 residues. The CDR3: CASSGPGDRPYNEQSF. CDR3 in DNA: TGTGCCAGCAGTGGCCCCGGCGACAGGCCTTACAATGAGCAGTCCTTC.

Concerning this clonotype: Since a far larger clone is one base different, this is likely a read error. This sequence joins TRBV9 and TRBJ2-3; D gene ambiguous. V lost 3 bases, J lost 1 base, and 3 bases lay in between. The CDR3 covers 12 residues. CDR1 is SGDLS, CDR2 YYNGEE, per germline. The CDR3 loop is CASSARTDTQYF. Written as DNA, the CDR3 is TGTGCCAGCAGCGCACGCACAGATACGCAGTATTTT.

The gene calls are TRBV19 and TRBJ1-5; possibly TRBD1 for D (6 bases). Trimming took off 1 base at V and 6 bases at J, with 13 bases between the two ends. Germline V lookup: CDR1 LNHDA, CDR2 SQIVND (reference sequence). The CDR3 runs to 15 residues. This CDR3 reads CASSIGAGEGQPQHF. The DNA for the CDR3 is TGTGCCAGTAGTATAGGGGCAGGGGAGGGTCAGCCCCAGCATTTT. Filled out from reference TRBV19 and TRBJ1-5, the complete variable domain reads DGGITQSPKYLFRKEGQNVTLSCEQNLNHDAMYWYRQDPGQGLRLIYYSQIVNDFQKGDIAEGYSVSREKKESFPLTVTSAQKNPTAFYLCASSIGAGEGQPQHFGDGTRLSIL.

There are a few counts of this clonotype. The genes are TRBV6-1 and TRBJ2-7; TRBD1 matches 8 bases. The V and J ends lost 6 bases and 1 base, in that order; junction bases with no gene match: 8. The CDR3 has 15 amino acids. Germline V gene data show CDR1 as MNHNS and CDR2 as SASEGT. The DNA of the CDR3 is TGTGCCAGCAGCAAACCCGACAGGGGATCCTACGAGCAGTACTTC. Its translation is CASSKPDRGSYEQYF.

This clonotype came up many times. The rearrangement uses TRBV12-3 or TRBV12-4 and TRBJ2-1, with 9 bases aligning to TRBD1. The CDR3 is 15 amino acids. V trimming: 6 bases; J trimming: 0 bases; junction bases outside the gene matches: 3. Here the CDR3 DNA reads TGTGCCAGCAGCTTGACAGGGGGCTCCTACAATGAGCAGTTCTTC. Translated: CASSLTGGSYNEQFF.

This clonotype has a count of ten or more. This sequence joins TRBV11-2 and TRBJ1-1; D is unclear. The CDR3 has 19 residues. Germline V gene data show CDR1 as SGHAT and CDR2 as FQNNGV. V lost 1 base and J 4 bases, leaving 25 bases between the germline ends. The CDR3 DNA sequence: TGTGCCAGCAGCTTAGTGCCACCCTGGGAGGGCGGTAGAAGCACTGAAGCTTTCTTT. This translates into CASSLVPPWEGGRSTEAFF.

This clonotype appeared a few times. This chain connects TRBV5-1 to TRBJ2-7; 13 nucleotides line up with TRBD2. V lost 0 bases and J lost 5; bases outside the gene matches: 5. The CDR3 runs 16 residues. In germline, CDR1 is SGHRS, CDR2 YFSETQ. CDR3 sequence reads: CASSLAGLAGVDEQYF. The CDR3 bases are TGCGCCAGCAGCTTGGCCGGACTAGCGGGAGTCGACGAGCAGTACTTC.

V usage is TRBV30 and J usage is TRBJ2-1, with 7 bases matching TRBD2. Germline lookup yields CDR1 GTSNPN and CDR2 SVGIG (reference sequence). With V trimmed by 0 bases and J by 2 bases, 7 bases remained unmatched. The CDR3 loop spans 16 amino acids. CDR3 residues: CAWSVRLREPYNEQFF. Here the CDR3 DNA reads TGTGCCTGGAGTGTACGATTGCGGGAGCCCTACAATGAGCAGTTCTTC.

This clonotype was seen more than once but under ten times. This chain connects TRBV27 to TRBJ2-2; no firm D call. Germline CDR1 and CDR2: MNHEY and SMNVEV (reference sequence). V gave up 5 bases and J gave up 2 bases, with 9 bases separating them. The CDR3 consists of 14 residues. The CDR3 protein is CASSPMINTGELFF. CDR3 sequence (DNA): TGTGCCAGCAGTCCCATGATAAACACCGGGGAGCTGTTTTTT.

Note on this clonotype: This may be a read error, as it is one base from a much larger clone. The rearrangement links TRBV20-1 to TRBJ2-5, with 13 bases that match TRBD2. The CDR3 is 18 residues long. Germline loops: CDR1 DFQATT, CDR2 SNEGSKA (reference sequence). CDR3 sequence: CSARSRATSGRAGETRYF. The CDR3 DNA reads TGCAGTGCTAGATCCCGCGCTACTAGCGGGAGGGCCGGAGAGACCCGGTACTTC.